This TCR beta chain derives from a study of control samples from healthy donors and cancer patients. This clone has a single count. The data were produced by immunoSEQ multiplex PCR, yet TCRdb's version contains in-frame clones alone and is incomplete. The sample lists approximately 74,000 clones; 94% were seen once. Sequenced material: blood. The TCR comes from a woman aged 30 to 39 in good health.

The CDR3 region is CASKGRTGGFQETQYF. The CDR3 DNA reads as TGTGCCAGCAAAGGGCGAACAGGAGGGTTTCAAGAGACCCAGTACTTC. The chain employs TRBV7-8 and TRBJ2-5, with D possibly TRBD2 on 6 matching bases. The V end was cut by 7 bases, the J end by 2 bases, with 20 bases between. CDR3 size: 16 residues. Germline V gene sequence: CDR1 SGHVS, CDR2 FQNEAQ.